This T cell receptor beta chain appears in the sequencing data of a study of human T cells and chemical hapten exposure. The time point: pre-sensitization, week 0. The treatment was: therapeutic diphenylcyclopropenone sensitization with weekly scalp DPC. CDR3 length: 14 residues. Trimming pared 4 bases from V and 6 bases from J, leaving 16 bases between. The germline gives CDR1 SGHRS, CDR2 YFSETQ. TCRdb re-called the RACE reads through MiXCR, storing one row per CDR3 protein. The table includes approximately 320,000 distinct CDR3 sequences, approximately 5.8% detected once. This clonotype was seen more than once but under ten times.

The source of this sequence is a woman aged 18-30 years with alopecia areata. Some clones in this sample may be carry-over from other donors' samples. Sequenced here: whole blood, sampled in connection with sensitization to the hapten diphenylcyclopropenone (DPC). The gene calls are TRBV5-1 and TRBJ1-1; D is unclear. CDR3 sequence (DNA): TGCGCCAGCAGCGTAAGAAACGGGGTCTCTGAAGCTTTCTTT. Translating it yields CASSVRNGVSEAFF.